The 11 T cell receptor beta chains in this list originate from one sample, sequenced in a study of cytomegalovirus exposure and HLA in healthy donors. Produced via immunoSEQ multiplex PCR; TCRdb's table is partial and in-frame only. Of around 260,000 clones in the sample, 90% were seen once. The source material was PBMCs. The receptors were gathered from a woman aged 30 to 39 in good health and CMV-seronegative.

The V call is TRBV28, the J call TRBJ2-7, with a tentative D call TRBD1 (6 bases). CDR1 is MDHEN and CDR2 is SYDVKM in the germline V gene. CDR3 size: 13 residues. Trimming shortened V by 8 bases and J by 4 bases, and 15 bases separated the two germline ends. CDR3 coding DNA: TGTGCCAGCGAGCAGGGGAATATGTACGAGCAGTACTTC. This codes for CASEQGNMYEQYF.

The chain couples TRBV5-6 to TRBJ2-3; 9 nucleotides line up with TRBD2. Looked up from germline, CDR1 is SGHDT and CDR2 is YYEEEE. This CDR3 comprises 17 residues. V trimming: 1 base; J trimming: 2 bases; junction bases outside the gene matches: 8. The CDR3 nucleotides are TGTGCCAGCAGCTTGAGGGGAAGCGGGAGGTCCACAGATACGCAGTATTTT. It yields the protein CASSLRGSGRSTDTQYF.

The gene calls are TRBV5-1 and TRBJ2-2; the D is unclear. The germline gives CDR1 SGHRS, CDR2 YFSETQ. The CDR3 sequence is 16 residues long. With 0 bases removed from V and 0 bases from J, the gap between germline ends came to 9 bases. In DNA form, the CDR3 reads TGCGCCAGCAGCTTGGATCTTATCACGAACACCGGGGAGCTGTTTTTT. Its translation: CASSLDLITNTGELFF.

The chain uses TRBV9 and TRBJ1-2, with D tentatively TRBD1 (5 bases). Germline CDR1 SGDLS, CDR2 YYNGEE. The CDR3 has 14 amino acids. V lost 3 bases, J lost 3 bases, and 12 bases lay in between. CDR3 residues: CASSGARGDYGYTF. The CDR3 DNA sequence: TGTGCCAGCAGCGGCGCGCGGGGGGACTATGGCTACACCTTC.

As regards this clone: Other DNA variants within this sample encode the same CDR3. The chain has TRBV7-3 and TRBJ2-7; TRBD1 matches 9 bases. Trimming at V came to 5 bases and at J to 4 bases, leaving 3 bases not matched to a gene. CDR3 size: 13 residues. Per the germline V gene, CDR1 is SGHTA and CDR2 is FQGTGA. CDR3 protein: CASSRQGGYEQYF. CDR3 bases: TGTGCCAGCAGCCGACAGGGGGGGTACGAGCAGTACTTC.

J is TRBJ2-7 and V is TRBV4-3; TRBD2 might be the D (5 bases). The CDR3 is 16 residues long. Trimming left V 0 bases short and J 3 bases short, with 15 bases between. Germline assignment: CDR1 LGHNA and CDR2 YSLEER. The CDR3 is CASSQDSGSGIYEQYF. The CDR3 DNA reads TGCGCCAGCAGCCAAGATTCGGGGTCTGGTATCTACGAGCAGTACTTC.

This clone was seen once. The V gene is TRBV5-1, the J gene TRBJ2-1, with 7 bases fitting TRBD2. Germline-derived CDR1 and CDR2 are SGHRS and YFSETQ. The CDR3 has 16 residues. Trimming took 2 bases from V and 0 from J; bases not matched to a gene: 5. CDR3 sequence: CASSFPAGTSYNEQFF. The CDR3 DNA sequence: TGCGCCAGCAGCTTCCCAGCGGGGACCTCCTACAATGAGCAGTTCTTC.

This clone was picked up one time. The chain carries TRBV11-3 and TRBJ2-5, with TRBD1 as a possible D gene (6 bases). This CDR3 spans 14 amino acids. The V and J ends lost 5 bases and 7 bases respectively, with 17 bases between them. Germline V gives CDR1 SGHNT, CDR2 YENEEA. In nucleotides, the CDR3 is TGTGCCAGCAGCCCCGGGACAAATTTTGGGACCCAGTACTTC. This translates into CASSPGTNFGTQYF.

J is TRBJ1-5 and V is TRBV4-3; D not resolved. CDR1 is LGHNA and CDR2 is YSLEER in the germline V gene. V lost 1 base to trimming and J lost 1 base, with 8 bases between them. The CDR3 spans 15 residues. The CDR3 nucleotides are TGCGCCAGCAGCCAAGTATTCGGGAGCAATCAGCCCCAGCATTTT. Amino acid sequence: CASSQVFGSNQPQHF.

This chain joins TRBV2 and TRBJ2-7; the D call may be TRBD1 or TRBD2 (6 bases each). CDR3 length equals 16 residues. V was trimmed by 0 bases and J by 3 bases, leaving 15 bases between them. The germline CDR1 and CDR2 sequences are SNHLY and FYNNEI. The CDR3 loop reads CASSEARGGKGYEQYF. Here the CDR3 DNA reads TGTGCCAGCAGTGAAGCGCGAGGGGGGAAGGGCTACGAGCAGTACTTC.

The chain is built from TRBV7-2 and TRBJ2-1; D is uncertain. Per the germline V gene, CDR1 is SGHTA and CDR2 is FQGNSA. CDR3 length equals 14 residues. V was shortened by 1 base and J by 5 bases, with 9 bases between the two germline ends. As DNA, the CDR3 is TGTGCCAGCAGCTTAGAGGTTCTGGACAATGAGCAGTTCTTC. This encodes CASSLEVLDNEQFF.